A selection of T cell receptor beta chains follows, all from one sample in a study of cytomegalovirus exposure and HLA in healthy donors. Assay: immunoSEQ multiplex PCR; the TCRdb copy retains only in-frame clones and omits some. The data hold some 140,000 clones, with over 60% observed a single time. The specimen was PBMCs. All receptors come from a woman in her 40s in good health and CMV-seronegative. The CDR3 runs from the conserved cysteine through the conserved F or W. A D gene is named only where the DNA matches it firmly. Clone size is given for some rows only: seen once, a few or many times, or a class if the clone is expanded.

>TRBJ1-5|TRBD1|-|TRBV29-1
TGCAGCGTTTTGACAGGGCCTGGTCAGCCCCAGCATTTT
CSVLTGPGQPQHF
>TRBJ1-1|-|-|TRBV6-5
TGTGCCAGCAGTACTATGAACACTGAAGCTTTCTTT
CASSTMNTEAFF
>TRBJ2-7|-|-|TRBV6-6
TGTGCCAGCAGTTCCATTGGAGGCCGGATGAGGTACGAGCAGTACTTC
CASSSIGGRMRYEQYF
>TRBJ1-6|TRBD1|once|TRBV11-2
TGTGCCAGCAGCTTTGTTACAGGGGGAAGATCACCCCTCCACTTT
CASSFVTGGRSPLHF
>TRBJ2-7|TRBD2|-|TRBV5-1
TGCGCCAGCAGCGTGACCACTAGCGGGCCCTCCTACGAGCAGTACTTC
CASSVTTSGPSYEQYF
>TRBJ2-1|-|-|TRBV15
TGTGCCACCAGCAGAGATCCACAGGGGGGGCCCAATGAGCAGTTCTTC
CATSRDPQGGPNEQFF
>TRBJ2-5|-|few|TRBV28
TGTGCCAGCAGTCGTGGGGCAGGGCGTCTCGGGGAGACCCAGTACTTC
CASSRGAGRLGETQYF
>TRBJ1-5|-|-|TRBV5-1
TGCGCCAGCAGCTTTGGGGACAATGAACAGCCCCAGCATTTT
CASSFGDNEQPQHF
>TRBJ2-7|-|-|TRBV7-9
TGTGCCAGCAGCTCTCAACTCAACGAGCAGTACTTC
CASSSQLNEQYF
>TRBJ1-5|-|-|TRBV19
TGTGCCAGTCAAAATGCGCCGGGGTCGACCAATCAGCCCCAGCATTTT
CASQNAPGSTNQPQHF
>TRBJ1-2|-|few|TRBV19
TGTGCCAGTAGTATTACAGGTGATAACTATGGCTACACCTTC
CASSITGDNYGYTF
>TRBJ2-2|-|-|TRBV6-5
TGTGCCAGCAGTTACTCGAGGTGGGACACCGGGGAGCTGTTTTTT
CASSYSRWDTGELFF
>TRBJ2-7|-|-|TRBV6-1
TGTGCCAGCAGTTCAGGGTTCGAGCAGTACTTC
CASSSGFEQYF
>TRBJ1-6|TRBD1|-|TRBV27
TGTGCCAGCAGTTTTACGCGGGGGACAGGGAATTCACCCCTCCACTTT
CASSFTRGTGNSPLHF
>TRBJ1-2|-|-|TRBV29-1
TGCAGCGTTGAAAGACTAGGAGTCTATGGCTACACCTTC
CSVERLGVYGYTF
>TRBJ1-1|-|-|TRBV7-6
TGTGCCAGCAGTTTGGCCGGGGGTACTGTTGGGACTGAAGCTTTCTTT
CASSLAGGTVGTEAFF
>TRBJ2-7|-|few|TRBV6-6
TGTGCCAGCAGTTCCACAGGGAGCTACGAGCAGTACTTC
CASSSTGSYEQYF
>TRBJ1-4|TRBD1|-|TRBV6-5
TGTGCCAGCAGGCCTTCGGACAGGTTCAATGAAAAACTGTTTTTT
CASRPSDRFNEKLFF
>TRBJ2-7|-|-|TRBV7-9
TGTGCCAGCAGCCTCATCGATGTGGCCGAGCAGTACTTC
CASSLIDVAEQYF
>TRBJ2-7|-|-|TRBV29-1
TGCAGCGTTGACCCCGCTGGTAGCGAGCAGTACTTC
CSVDPAGSEQYF
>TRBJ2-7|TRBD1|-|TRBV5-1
TGCGCCAGCAGCTTCAATACCGGGACAGGGGGCGGCGAGCAGTACTTC
CASSFNTGTGGGEQYF
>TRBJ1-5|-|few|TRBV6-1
TGTGCCAGCAGGGACAGTAGTAGCAATCAGCCCCAGCATTTT
CASRDSSSNQPQHF
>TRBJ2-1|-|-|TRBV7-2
TGTGCCAGCAGCTTAGATCTTCGGAGGTCCTTCAATGAGCAGTTCTTC
CASSLDLRRSFNEQFF
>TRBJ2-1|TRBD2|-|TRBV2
TGTGCCAGCAGAGCCCGGGGGGGATACGACAATGAGCAGTTCTTC
CASRARGGYDNEQFF
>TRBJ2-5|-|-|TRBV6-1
TGTGCCAGCAGTGGAACTGTCCAAGAGACCCAGTACTTC
CASSGTVQETQYF
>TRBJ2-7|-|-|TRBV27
TGTGCCAGCAGTTCCGGTGGTCGCCAGAGGTCCCACGAGCAGTACTTC
CASSSGGRQRSHEQYF
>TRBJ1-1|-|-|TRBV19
TGTGCCAGTAGTTCCTCAGGGTACGGTAAAGCTTTCTTT
CASSSSGYGKAFF
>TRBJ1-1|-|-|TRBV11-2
TGTGCCAGCAGCTTAGATGTGGGCCTTGAAGCTTTCTTT
CASSLDVGLEAFF
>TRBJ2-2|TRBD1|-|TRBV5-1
TGCGCCAGCAGCTCGTACAGGGGGAACACCGGGGAGCTGTTTTTT
CASSSYRGNTGELFF
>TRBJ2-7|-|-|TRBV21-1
TGTGCCAGCAGCAAACATAGCGGGTACTCCTACGAGCAGTACTTC
CASSKHSGYSYEQYF
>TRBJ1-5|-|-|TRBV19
TGTGCCAGTAGTTCCAGCGGCAGGGGATTCAATCAGCCCCAGCATTTT
CASSSSGRGFNQPQHF
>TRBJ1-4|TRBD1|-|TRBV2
TGTGCCAGCAAGGACAGGCTGGTTAATGAAAAACTGTTTTTT
CASKDRLVNEKLFF
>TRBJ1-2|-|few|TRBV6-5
TGTGCCAGCAGAGTTACCACTCCACCCTATGGCTACACCTTC
CASRVTTPPYGYTF
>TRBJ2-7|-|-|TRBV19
TGTGCCAGTAGTCTTCGGGGAACGGAAGAGCAGTACTTC
CASSLRGTEEQYF
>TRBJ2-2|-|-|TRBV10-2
TGCGCCAGCTACGGAGGGGATTTTGGTACCGGGGAGCTGTTTTTT
CASYGGDFGTGELFF
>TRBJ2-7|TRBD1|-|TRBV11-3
TGTGCCAGCGGCCGGGACAGGGTGGGGGAGCAGTACTTC
CASGRDRVGEQYF
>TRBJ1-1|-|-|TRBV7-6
TGTGCCAGCAGCTCGGGACAGAACACTGAAGCTTTCTTT
CASSSGQNTEAFF
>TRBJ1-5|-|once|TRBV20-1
TGCAGTGCTAGAGATTTCCGCGCCCAGCATTTT
CSARDFRAQHF